Reported below is one TCR beta chain. The antigen is unknown. The sample belongs to a study of beta chain features in type 1 diabetes. Study results and limitations: Significant though moderate, a shortening of TCRB CDR3s appeared in all four CD4+ subsets of Type 1 diabetes patients.

CDR3 length equals 13 residues. V was trimmed by 3 bases and J by 5 bases, leaving 13 bases between them. The germline V gene has CDR1 GTSNPN and CDR2 SVGIG (reference sequence). Reverse transcribing all isolated RNA meant expressed TCRB transcripts were sequenced. Method: immunoSEQ multiplex PCR; TCRdb's copy keeps in-frame clones and lacks some. The data show about 370,000 clones, 8.5% to 10% seen once. The gene calls are TRBV30 and TRBJ2-5; D perhaps matches TRBD1 (6 bases). The sequencing sample was made of central memory CD4+ T cells from blood. The TCR was taken from a man aged 25 to 40 with type 1 diabetes. The CDR3 nucleotides read TGTGCCTGGAGATCAGGGGCGAAGGAGACCCAGTACTTC. Translating it yields CAWRSGAKETQYF.